Following are 27 T cell receptor beta chains from one sample sequenced in a study of T cell responses to AZD1222 COVID-19 vaccine. Generated by immunoSEQ multiplex PCR, the TCRdb table keeps only in-frame clones and is missing some. The sample lists 170,000 or so clones, 90% occurring once. The input for sequencing was peripheral blood, taken on day 0 of AZD1222 vaccination. These receptors all stem from an adult in good health.

V gene TRBV5-1 combines with J gene TRBJ2-2; TRBD1 matches at 9 bases. V was clipped by 0 bases and J by 7 bases; unmatched bases: 4. The CDR3 consists of 15 residues. Germline CDR1 and CDR2: SGHRS and YFSETQ. The CDR3 DNA sequence: TGCGCCAGCAGCTTGGGCCGACAGGGGGACGGGGAGCTGTTTTTT. Its translation is CASSLGRQGDGELFF. The variable domain in full, with the rest retrieved from reference TRBV5-1 and TRBJ2-2, is KAGVTQTPRYLIKTRGQQVTLSCSPISGHRSVSWYQQTPGQGLQFLFEYFSETQRNKGNFPGRFSGRQFSNSRSEMNVSTLELGDSALYLCASSLGRQGDGELFFGEGSRLTVL.

The V call is TRBV19, the J call TRBJ1-3, with TRBD1 as a possible D gene (5 bases). Trimming stripped 4 bases from V and 8 bases from J, with 15 bases between. Germline CDR1 reads LNHDA; CDR2 reads SQIVND (reference sequence). This CDR3 spans 14 amino acids. The CDR3 region has the DNA TGTGCCAGTAGTACCTCGGAGGGGAGGGACACCATATATTTT. Translating it yields CASSTSEGRDTIYF.

V gene TRBV21-1 combines with J gene TRBJ2-3; the table's D call TRBD1 went unverified against the DNA. TRBV21-1 counts as a pseudogene. The CDR3 runs 16 residues. CDR3 loop: CASSKKGGLYTDTQYF. The CDR3 DNA is TGTGCCAGCAGCAAAAAAGGGGGCCTATACACAGATACGCAGTATTTT.

This clone was detected only once. The chain employs TRBV20-1 and TRBJ2-7; maybe TRBD2 (6 bases). From germline, CDR1 is DFQATT and CDR2 SNEGSKA (reference sequence). Trimming shortened V by 3 bases and J by 5 bases, and 14 bases separated the two germline ends. This CDR3 spans 13 amino acids. The CDR3 reads CSASGQGGHEQYF. CDR3 coding DNA: TGCAGTGCTAGTGGTCAGGGAGGCCACGAGCAGTACTTC.

Comment on this clone: This CDR3 is also generated by other DNA sequences in the sample. The chain employs TRBV30 and TRBJ1-1; unclear D gene. CDR1 GTSNPN and CDR2 SVGIG come from the germline V gene (reference sequence). Trimming removed 0 bases from V and 1 base from J, with 6 bases in between. There are 13 residues in the CDR3. Written as DNA, the CDR3 is TGTGCCTGGAGTGTACAAGAGAACACTGAAGCTTTCTTT. This encodes CAWSVQENTEAFF.

This rearrangement joins TRBV10-3 to TRBJ1-1; D is perhaps TRBD1 (6 bases). CDR1 and CDR2 (germline): ENHRY, SYGVKD. Trimming shortened V by 6 bases and J by 0 bases, and 8 bases separated the two germline ends. This CDR3 is built from 13 residues. The DNA for the CDR3 is TGTGCCATCAGAGGACAGTTGAACACTGAAGCTTTCTTT. Its translation: CAIRGQLNTEAFF.

V is TRBV27 and J is TRBJ1-4; D gene uncertain. The CDR3 extends over 15 amino acids. CDR1 is MNHEY and CDR2 is SMNVEV in the germline V gene (reference sequence). V was shortened by 4 bases and J by 2 bases, with 11 bases between the two germline ends. CDR3 nucleotides: TGTGCCAGCAGTTCAAAATGGGCGACTAATGAAAAACTGTTTTTT. This encodes CASSSKWATNEKLFF.

This chain links TRBV6-1 with TRBJ1-6; maybe TRBD1 (6 bases). The V and J ends lost 0 bases and 0 bases respectively, with 9 bases between them. CDR1 is MNHNS, CDR2 SASEGT, per germline. The length of the CDR3 is 17 residues. The chain's CDR3 is CASSEAGASSYNSPLHF. The CDR3 nucleotides read TGTGCCAGCAGTGAAGCGGGGGCTAGCTCCTATAATTCACCCCTCCACTTT.

The rearrangement links TRBV4-1 to TRBJ1-1, with 7 bases identical to TRBD1. CDR3 length equals 15 residues. V was pared by 3 bases and J by 6 bases, with 10 bases of the junction left unmatched. Germline V gives CDR1 MGHRA, CDR2 YSYEKL. CDR3 sequence reads: CASSHLGQAVPEAFF. The CDR3 nucleotides read TGCGCCAGCAGCCATCTTGGACAGGCCGTGCCTGAAGCTTTCTTT.

The rearrangement links TRBV19 to TRBJ1-1; no clear D gene. Germline V gene sequence: CDR1 LNHDA, CDR2 SQIVND (reference sequence). The CDR3 spans 14 residues. The germline V and J ends were trimmed by 5 bases and 1 base, with 11 bases remaining between them. CDR3 amino acids: CASSLWVGNTEAFF. The DNA of the CDR3 is TGTGCCAGTAGTCTTTGGGTGGGGAACACTGAAGCTTTCTTT.

The gene calls are TRBV18 and TRBJ1-1, with D perhaps matching TRBD1 (5 bases). V gave up 4 bases and J gave up 4 bases, with 10 bases separating them. In germline, CDR1 is KGHSH, CDR2 LQKENI. This CDR3 spans 13 amino acids. Here the CDR3 DNA reads TGTGCCAGCTCACTACCCGGGGGCACTGAAGCTTTCTTT. This sequence encodes CASSLPGGTEAFF.

This chain uses TRBV3-1 (or the pseudogene TRBV3-2) with TRBJ2-3; D gene ambiguous. Between the trimmed V and J ends, which lost 0 bases and 0 bases, there was a span of 22 bases. Germline CDR1 is LGHDT and CDR2 is YNNKEL (reference sequence). This CDR3 comprises 20 residues. CDR3 sequence (DNA): TGTGCCAGCAGCCAAGAGGACCCCTTCAGCGTACTCCGAAGCACAGATACGCAGTATTTT. As protein: CASSQEDPFSVLRSTDTQYF.

The chain couples TRBV7-2 to TRBJ1-2; the D is unclear. The CDR3 spans 14 residues. Trimming stripped 1 base from V and 2 bases from J, with 8 bases between. The germline gives CDR1 SGHTA, CDR2 FQGNSA. CDR3 region: CASSLEGRNYGYTF. CDR3 bases: TGTGCCAGCAGCTTAGAGGGCAGGAACTATGGCTACACCTTC.

This chain connects TRBV7-8 to TRBJ1-5, with D uncertain. Trimming shortened V by 5 bases and J by 0 bases, and 11 bases separated the two germline ends. The CDR3 consists of 15 residues. Germline CDR1 SGHVS, CDR2 FQNEAQ. In DNA form, the CDR3 reads TGTGCCAGCAGCCAAGCGTCGCTTAGCAATCAGCCCCAGCATTTT. It encodes CASSQASLSNQPQHF.

The table lists this clone with a count of one. This sequence joins TRBV6-1 and TRBJ1-2; 11 bases fit TRBD1. The J segment lost 5 bases and the V segment lost 0 bases, leaving 8 bases of the junction unmatched. CDR3 size: 17 residues. The germline CDR1 and CDR2 sequences are MNHNS and SASEGT. CDR3 sequence: CASSEARSGTGGYGYTF. CDR3 DNA sequence: TGTGCCAGCAGTGAAGCCCGATCCGGGACAGGGGGTTATGGCTACACCTTC.

The chain is built from TRBV4-3 and TRBJ1-3; TRBD1 is a possible D gene (6 bases). Trimming cost V 1 base and J 1 base, with 20 bases left between them. The germline gives CDR1 LGHNA, CDR2 YSLEER. The CDR3 is made up of 19 amino acids. The chain's CDR3 is CASSQASHRGGASGNTIYF. CDR3 bases: TGCGCCAGCAGCCAAGCCTCCCATAGGGGGGGCGCGTCTGGAAACACCATATATTTT.

The chain couples TRBV30 to TRBJ2-2; 7 nucleotides match TRBD1. This CDR3 contains 13 residues. Germline assignment: CDR1 GTSNPN and CDR2 SVGIG (reference sequence). V lost 7 bases to trimming and J lost 5 bases; unmatched junction nucleotides: 7. CDR3 sequence: CASQTGWTGELFF. In DNA, the CDR3 is TGTGCCTCCCAGACAGGGTGGACCGGGGAGCTGTTTTTT.

This clone was picked up one time. This rearrangement joins TRBV10-1 to TRBJ2-7, with a weak D call TRBD1 (6 bases). Per germline, CDR1 WNHNN and CDR2 SYGVQD (reference sequence). The CDR3 loop spans 12 amino acids. Deletions cut 8 bases from V and 2 bases from J, with 10 bases between. CDR3 in amino acids: CASLTGTYEQYF. The CDR3 bases are TGCGCCAGCCTAACAGGGACCTACGAGCAGTACTTC.

The chain recombines TRBV7-2 with TRBJ1-2, with D possibly TRBD1 on 6 matching bases. In germline, CDR1 is SGHTA, CDR2 FQGNSA. V dropped 4 bases and J dropped 8 bases, with 20 bases sitting between them. The CDR3 has 15 residues. The CDR3 loop is CASSWGQQALGGYTF. CDR3 in DNA: TGTGCCAGCAGCTGGGGGCAACAGGCCCTCGGGGGCTACACCTTC.

This clone was picked up one time. The CDR3 sequence is CASSLVASGYEQYF. The CDR3, as DNA: TGTGCCAGCAGCTTAGTGGCTAGCGGCTACGAGCAGTACTTC. The genes are TRBV7-9 and TRBJ2-7; 7 bases line up with TRBD2. From germline, CDR1 is SEHNR and CDR2 FQNEAQ (reference sequence). CDR3 size: 14 residues. V shed 1 base and J 3 bases; nucleotides not matched to a gene: 3.

The rearrangement links TRBV19 to TRBJ2-5, with D tentatively TRBD2 (6 bases). V lost 6 bases and J 4 bases, leaving 15 bases between the germline ends. CDR1 is LNHDA, CDR2 SQIVND, per germline (reference sequence). CDR3 length: 14 residues. In nucleotides, the CDR3 is TGTGCCAGTAGCCATGCGGGGTTCGGAGAGACCCAGTACTTC. Translation: CASSHAGFGETQYF.

The J gene is TRBJ2-1, the V gene TRBV7-3; TRBD2 aligns across 13 bases. V trimming: 5 bases; J trimming: 8 bases; junction bases outside the gene matches: 6. Looked up from germline, CDR1 is SGHTA and CDR2 is FQGTGA. The CDR3 has 15 residues. CDR3 residues: CASSPTSGGFDEQFF. Here the CDR3 DNA reads TGTGCCAGCAGCCCGACTAGCGGGGGGTTCGATGAGCAGTTCTTC.

The rearrangement links TRBV18 to TRBJ1-5; no clear D gene. The V end was cut by 4 bases, the J end by 1 base, with 5 bases between. The CDR3 runs to 13 residues. Germline V CDR1 and CDR2: KGHSH, LQKENI. The CDR3 bases are TGTGCCAGCTCACTGGACAGCAATCAGCCCCAGCATTTT. Amino acids: CASSLDSNQPQHF.

The rearrangement links TRBV18 to TRBJ2-5, with a weak D call TRBD2 (5 bases). There are 15 residues in the CDR3. The germline gives CDR1 KGHSH, CDR2 LQKENI. The ends were cut back, 4 bases at V and 0 bases at J, with 12 bases in the middle. CDR3 nucleotides: TGTGCCAGCTCACTGGACTGGGGTCACCAAGAGACCCAGTACTTC. This gives the protein CASSLDWGHQETQYF.

This chain links TRBV10-3 with TRBJ2-3, with D tentatively TRBD2 (7 bases). Between the trimmed V and J ends, which lost 2 bases and 9 bases, there was a span of 18 bases. The germline V gene has CDR1 ENHRY and CDR2 SYGVKD. The CDR3 totals 15 residues. CDR3 region: CAISELTGGPPTQYF. CDR3 bases: TGTGCCATCAGTGAGCTAACGGGGGGCCCCCCCACGCAGTATTTT.

This clone was seen just once. The rearrangement uses TRBV6-5 and TRBJ2-7; D remains ambiguous. This CDR3 has 11 amino acids. Germline values: CDR1 MNHEY, CDR2 SVGAGI. Deletions cut 5 bases from V and 3 bases from J, with 5 bases between. In DNA form, the CDR3 reads TGTGCCAGCAGTATCGTCTACGAGCAGTACTTC. Protein product: CASSIVYEQYF.

V usage is TRBV6-4 and J usage is TRBJ1-6; maybe TRBD1 (6 bases). Between the trimmed V and J ends, which lost 4 bases and 4 bases, there was a span of 8 bases. The CDR3 length is 14 residues. Per germline, CDR1 MRHNA and CDR2 SNTAGT. The CDR3 DNA sequence: TGTGCCAGCAGTGTGGGGGCTTATAATTCACCCCTCCACTTT. This sequence encodes CASSVGAYNSPLHF.